The 27 T cell receptor beta chains reported below all come from one sample, sequenced in a study of blood T cells in healthy people across ages. Primed by a sample-barcoded 5' primer and a J-beta primer mix, a second PCR proceeded for about 6 to 12 cycles. TCRdb passed the 5' RACE reads through MiXCR, listing each CDR3 protein once. The table has 1.2 million to 1.5 million distinct CDR3 sequences, 42% seen once; the top ten hold approximately 7.9%. The sequencing input was blood. The receptor source for this set is a woman aged 18 to 35 in good health.

V gene TRBV20-1 combines with J gene TRBJ2-7; D is unclear. Per the germline V gene, CDR1 is DFQATT and CDR2 is SNEGSKA (reference sequence). V was shortened by 0 bases and J by 5 bases, with 8 bases between the two germline ends. CDR3 length: 12 amino acids. As DNA, the CDR3 is TGCAGTGCTAGAGATCCGAGGAACGAGCAGTACTTC. The encoded protein is CSARDPRNEQYF.

This clonotype was found once. This chain links TRBV12-3 or TRBV12-4 with TRBJ2-7; D unclear. Trimming pared 6 bases from V and 0 bases from J, leaving 9 bases between. This CDR3 comprises 13 residues. This chain's CDR3 is CASRTPLSYEQYF. The CDR3 bases are TGTGCCAGCAGGACACCGCTCTCCTACGAGCAGTACTTC.

A note on this clonotype: Relative to the germline gene, one junction end is altered; a read error may explain this. The rearrangement uses TRBV20-1 and TRBJ1-2; D gene ambiguous. The CDR3 covers 11 residues. Germline CDR1 and CDR2: DFQATT and SNEGSKA (reference sequence). CDR3 residues: CSAPKADTYTF. CDR3 nucleotides: TGCAGTGCTCCAAAGGCAGATACCTACACTTTC.

In this sample, this clonotype turned up many times. V and J are TRBV12-3 or TRBV12-4 and TRBJ2-1; no definite D call. V was pared by 5 bases and J by 10 bases, with 6 bases between. This CDR3 contains 10 residues. The CDR3 here is CASSRDEQFF. CDR3 coding DNA: TGTGCCAGCAGTCGAGACGAGCAGTTCTTC.

V usage is TRBV6-5 and J usage is TRBJ2-2; 10 bases match TRBD1. Unmatched junction bases numbered 8, after V lost 8 bases and J lost 2 bases. This CDR3 is built from 16 residues. Germline loops: CDR1 MNHEY, CDR2 SVGAGI. CDR3 residues: CASGVGTGVNTGELFF. The CDR3 DNA sequence: TGTGCCAGCGGGGTCGGGACAGGGGTTAACACCGGGGAGCTGTTTTTT.

This clonotype was recorded a few times. V is TRBV2 and J is TRBJ1-5; D remains unclear. V lost 4 bases and J 4 bases, leaving 14 bases between the germline ends. The CDR3 is made up of 15 amino acids. The germline V gene encodes CDR1 SNHLY and CDR2 FYNNEI. The CDR3 reads CASSVYTFDNQPQHF. The CDR3 coding sequence is TGTGCCAGCAGTGTGTACACCTTCGATAATCAGCCCCAGCATTTT. Complete variable domain (other parts from reference TRBV2 and TRBJ1-5): EPEVTQTPSHQVTQMGQEVILRCVPISNHLYFYWYRQILGQKVEFLVSFYNNEISEKSEIFDDQFSVERPDGSNFTLKIRSTKLEDSAMYFCASSVYTFDNQPQHFGDGTRLSIL.

J is TRBJ2-5 and V is TRBV2, with TRBD2 matching 9 bases. The last part of the DNA fits TRBJ2-7 better; the J call may be wrong. The V gene's germline CDR1 is SNHLY and CDR2 FYNNEI. The CDR3 is 15 residues long. The CDR3 DNA sequence: TGTGCCAGCAGTGAATCAGCTAGCGGGGCTTACGAGCAGTACTTC. Translated: CASSESASGAYEQYF.

This chain joins TRBV7-8 and TRBJ1-4; D gene uncertain. The V end lost 8 bases, the J end lost 1 base, and 11 bases lay between the germline ends. Germline lookup yields CDR1 SGHVS and CDR2 FQNEAQ. This CDR3 region has 14 residues. The CDR3 DNA sequence: TGTGCCAGCCGCCGGGGTTTAACTAATGAAAAACTGTTTTTT. It specifies CASRRGLTNEKLFF.

The V gene is TRBV6-1, the J gene TRBJ2-5; 7 nucleotides align to TRBD1. The tail of the sequence fits TRBJ2-7 better, so the J call may be wrong. This CDR3 contains 14 residues. From germline, CDR1 is MNHNS and CDR2 SASEGT. CDR3 region: CASTRQGSPYEQYF. In nucleotides, the CDR3 is TGTGCCAGCACGAGACAGGGTTCCCCCTACGAGCAGTACTTC.

This chain links TRBV7-6 with TRBJ2-4; no firm D call. The J call could be wrong; TRBJ2-7 is a better fit for the DNA end. This CDR3 contains 14 residues. Germline V CDR1 and CDR2: SGHVS, FNYEAQ. The chain's CDR3 is CASSLALESDEQYF. Written as DNA, the CDR3 is TGTGCCAGCAGCTTAGCGCTAGAAAGTGACGAGCAGTACTTC.

On this clonotype: One end of the junction is discordant with germline, which a read error may explain. The chain has TRBV20-1 and TRBJ2-1, with D uncertain. CDR3 length: 11 amino acids. Germline assignment: CDR1 DFQATT and CDR2 SNEGSKA (reference sequence). CDR3: CSARTYNDQFF. In DNA, the CDR3 is TGCAGTGCGCGGACCTACAATGACCAGTTCTTC.

The V gene is TRBV7-2, the J gene TRBJ2-7, with 11 positions matching TRBD2. In germline, CDR1 is SGHTA, CDR2 FQGNSA. V lost 6 bases and J lost 7; bases outside the gene matches: 11. The CDR3 extends over 15 amino acids. CDR3 coding DNA: TGTGCCAGCAGAATAGCGGGAGGGCCGGGGAATGAGCAGTACTTC. This gives the protein CASRIAGGPGNEQYF.

Comment on this clonotype: At one boundary the junction diverges from the germline segment, which might be a read error. The J gene is TRBJ2-5, the V gene TRBV10-3, with 9 bases lining up with TRBD2. Per germline, CDR1 ENHRY and CDR2 SYGVKD. The CDR3 covers 16 residues. CDR3 DNA: TGTGTCATCAGTGATAGCGGGGGTATCCTTACCGAGACCCAGTACTTC. Translating gives CVISDSGGILTETQYF.

This clonotype was detected only a few times. A much larger clone lies a single base off, so this may be a read error. This chain connects TRBV12-3 or TRBV12-4 to TRBJ1-5, with no clear D. The CDR3 has 12 amino acids. CDR3 bases: TGTGCCAGCAGATTAGCGAATCAGCCCCAGCATTTT. This translates into CASRLANQPQHF.

This clonotype was seen more than once but under ten times. V usage is TRBV29-1 and J usage is TRBJ1-1, with a tentative D call TRBD1 (5 bases). This CDR3 spans 13 amino acids. Trimming shortened V by 6 bases and J by 6 bases, and 17 bases separated the two germline ends. CDR1 and CDR2 from the germline V gene are SQVTM and ANQGSEA. The CDR3 DNA reads as TGCAGCGTCAGCAGGGAGAGGAGCGCTGAAGCTTTCTTT. As protein: CSVSRERSAEAFF.

The chain uses TRBV29-1 and TRBJ2-4; D uncertain. The DNA end is a closer match to TRBJ2-7, so the J assignment may be wrong. Germline assignment: CDR1 SQVTM and CDR2 ANQGSEA. The CDR3 is made up of 12 amino acids. Written as DNA, the CDR3 is TGCAGCGTTGGGGTTTCAGACTACGAGCAGTACTTC. It specifies CSVGVSDYEQYF.

J is TRBJ2-7 and V is TRBV5-5; the D call may be TRBD1 or TRBD2 (5 bases each). V was cut by 10 bases and J by 0 bases, with 14 bases left in between. Germline CDR1 reads SGHKS; CDR2 reads YYEKEE (reference sequence). This CDR3 spans 13 amino acids. The CDR3 DNA sequence: TGTGCCGGGGCAAGCGGAGACTCCTACGAGCAGTACTTC. Amino acids: CAGASGDSYEQYF.

This clonotype was seen a few times. J is TRBJ1-5 and V is TRBV27; 7 bases match TRBD1. V shed 5 bases, J shed 0 bases, and the junction held 7 bases outside the gene matches. Germline values: CDR1 MNHEY, CDR2 SMNVEV (reference sequence). The CDR3 extends over 16 amino acids. The CDR3 DNA follows: TGTGCCAGCAGTCCCTGGGACAGTAATAGCAATCAGCCCCAGCATTTT. This gives the protein CASSPWDSNSNQPQHF.

The table lists this clonotype with a few counts. The genes are TRBV4-2 and TRBJ2-3; 7 nucleotides agree with TRBD2. The ends lost 0 bases at V and 5 bases at J; junction bases unmatched: 5. Per the germline V gene, CDR1 is LGHNA and CDR2 is YNFKEQ. This CDR3 is built from 15 residues. The CDR3 bases are TGTGCCAGCAGCCAAGAAGACGCGGGAGAAGATACGCAGTATTTT. Encoded protein: CASSQEDAGEDTQYF.

This clonotype came up a few times. The CDR3 region has the DNA TGTGCCAGCAGACCGACGGATAACTATGGCTACACCTTC. It encodes CASRPTDNYGYTF. The chain employs TRBV12-3 or TRBV12-4 and TRBJ1-2; D not resolved. CDR3 length equals 13 residues. Trimming left V 6 bases short and J 1 base short, with 9 bases between.

The V gene is TRBV20-1, the J gene TRBJ2-1, with 11 nucleotides matching TRBD1. Germline V gene data show CDR1 as DFQATT and CDR2 as SNEGSKA (reference sequence). V shed 3 bases, J shed 4 bases, and the junction held 8 bases outside the gene matches. The length of the CDR3 is 16 residues. The DNA for the CDR3 is TGCAGTGCTAGGGGAGAGGACAGGGGGCTTTACAATGAGCAGTTCTTC. It encodes CSARGEDRGLYNEQFF.

As concerns this clonotype: The CDR3 ends on some other residue instead of the conserved phenylalanine or tryptophan, so this is likely a read error. The rearrangement joins TRBV18 to TRBJ2-7; 7 nucleotides line up with TRBD2. The V gene's germline CDR1 is KGHSH and CDR2 LQKENI. The CDR3 runs 11 residues. The V gene end was trimmed by 4 bases and the J gene end by 6 bases; junction bases not matched to a gene: 0. Here the CDR3 reads CASSRGGEQYL. The CDR3, as DNA: TGTGCCAGCTCACGGGGGGGCGAGCAGTACTTG.

The CDR3 DNA reads TGTGCCAGCCTAAGGACTAGCGGCTTCACGGCAGATACGCAGTATTTT. This gives the protein CASLRTSGFTADTQYF. The chain is built from TRBV27 and TRBJ2-3; 10 bases match TRBD2. Germline V gene lookup returns CDR1 MNHEY and CDR2 SMNVEV (reference sequence). Trimming at V came to 8 bases and at J to 4 bases, leaving 12 bases not matched to a gene. This CDR3 is 16 amino acids long.

This chain links TRBV5-1 with TRBJ1-3, with D hard to call. V was shortened by 3 bases and J by 0 bases, with 16 bases between the two germline ends. The CDR3 runs 17 residues. CDR1 and CDR2 from the germline V gene are SGHRS and YFSETQ. The CDR3 loop reads CASSSYNLPGSGNTIYF. The CDR3 DNA reads as TGCGCCAGCAGCTCCTACAACCTTCCGGGCTCTGGAAACACCATATATTTT.

A note on this clonotype: Relative to the germline gene, one junction end is altered; a read error may explain this. This chain links TRBV5-1 with TRBJ2-7; tentatively, D is TRBD2 (5 bases). The DNA end favors TRBJ2-5, so the J call may be wrong. The length of the CDR3 is 15 residues. Germline V gene sequence: CDR1 SGHRS, CDR2 YFSETQ. CDR3 region: CTSSLMEDRPETQYF. CDR3 sequence (DNA): TGCACCAGCAGCTTGATGGAGGATAGGCCCGAGACCCAGTACTTC.

The chain couples TRBV6-5 to TRBJ2-1; D perhaps matches TRBD2 (6 bases). Germline CDR1 reads MNHEY; CDR2 reads SVGAGI. The germline V and J ends were trimmed by 5 bases and 6 bases, with 14 bases remaining between them. The CDR3 runs 14 residues. CDR3 amino acids: CASSPYGSSNEQFF. CDR3 bases: TGTGCCAGCAGTCCGTACGGGAGTAGCAATGAGCAGTTCTTC.

This rearrangement joins TRBV20-1 to TRBJ1-4; the D gene is possibly TRBD1 (6 bases). V lost 0 bases and J 7 bases, leaving 12 bases between the germline ends. This CDR3 has 14 residues. In germline, CDR1 is DFQATT, CDR2 SNEGSKA (reference sequence). CDR3 residues: CSARDWGAGEKLFF. The CDR3 DNA follows: TGCAGTGCTAGAGATTGGGGGGCAGGTGAAAAACTGTTTTTT.